These T cell receptor beta chains were read from a single sample in a study of T cells after yellow fever vaccination. TCRdb ran MiXCR on the 5' RACE reads and lists one entry per CDR3 protein. The sample contains around 350,000 distinct CDR3 sequences, 6.2% of which appear only once. Sequencing used PBMCs, obtained 5 days after the yellow fever booster vaccination. Source of these receptors: a man in his thirties or forties who received the YFV17D yellow fever vaccine. CDR3s include the opening cysteine and the closing phenylalanine or tryptophan. The order of the fields is V gene, D gene, clone size, CDR3 length, J gene, CDR3 protein, CDR3 DNA. A D gene is named only where the DNA matches it firmly. Not all rows give a size; the values are once, few, many and, for expanded clones, a class.

>TRBV7-2|-|many|14|TRBJ2-5
CASSLVGGQETQYF
TGTGCCAGCAGCTTAGTGGGTGGCCAAGAGACCCAGTACTTC
>TRBV18|TRBD2|-|19|TRBJ2-1
CASSPGPLRRREGRNEQFF
TGTGCCAGCTCACCTGGCCCGTTACGGAGGCGGGAGGGCAGAAATGAGCAGTTCTTC
>TRBV12-3/TRBV12-4|TRBD1|few|16|TRBJ2-1
CASSRRGGGSYNEQFF
TGTGCCAGCAGCCGCAGAGGGGGCGGTTCCTACAATGAGCAGTTCTTC
>TRBV20-1|TRBD1|few|14|TRBJ2-1
CSAMTGARYNEQFF
TGCAGTGCAATGACAGGGGCGAGATACAATGAGCAGTTCTTC
>TRBV20-1|TRBD2|few|16|TRBJ2-1
CSARPGSGLAHNEQFF
TGCAGTGCTAGACCGGGATCTGGACTAGCCCACAATGAGCAGTTCTTC
>TRBV20-1|TRBD1|few|15|TRBJ1-1
CSANGQGAQNTEAFF
TGCAGTGCTAACGGACAGGGGGCACAGAACACTGAAGCTTTCTTT
>TRBV4-3|-|many|14|TRBJ2-7
CASSLSLEIYEQYF
TGCGCCAGCAGCCTTTCACTTGAAATCTACGAGCAGTACTTC
>TRBV2|-|many|14|TRBJ2-7
CASSEQGPLYEQYF
TGTGCCAGCAGTGAACAAGGTCCCCTGTACGAGCAGTACTTC
>TRBV6-1|TRBD2|many|16|TRBJ2-5
CASRGLAGGNQETQYF
TGTGCCAGCAGAGGACTAGCGGGAGGGAACCAAGAGACCCAGTACTTC
>TRBV7-7|-|many|15|TRBJ2-2
CASSPDSRVFGELFF
TGTGCCAGCAGCCCCGACTCCCGCGTTTTCGGGGAGCTGTTTTTT
>TRBV5-4|-|few|15|TRBJ2-1
CASSFRTIAYNEQFF
TGTGCCAGCAGCTTCCGGACGATAGCCTACAATGAGCAGTTCTTC
>TRBV30|-|-|15|TRBJ1-2
CAWSVNRPARSGYTF
TGTGCCTGGAGTGTAAACCGACCCGCCCGGAGTGGCTACACCTTC
>TRBV6-2/TRBV6-3|TRBD1|many|16|TRBJ1-1
CASRLRTGRRNTEAFF
TGTGCCAGCAGGCTACGGACAGGGAGAAGGAACACTGAAGCTTTCTTT
>TRBV7-2|-|few|11|TRBJ2-1
CASTLGGEQFF
TGTGCCAGCACCTTGGGGGGTGAGCAGTTCTTC
>TRBV6-1|-|-|15|TRBJ2-5
CASIRTWTAQETQYF
TGTGCCAGCATCCGAACGTGGACAGCTCAAGAGACCCAGTACTTC
>TRBV4-3|TRBD2|-|17|TRBJ2-2
CASSQDSGRAVVGELFF
TGCGCCAGCAGCCAAGATAGCGGGAGGGCTGTAGTCGGGGAGCTGTTTTTT
>TRBV7-2|-|many|14|TRBJ2-3
CASSLGVFTDTQYF
TGTGCCAGCAGCTTGGGAGTGTTCACAGATACGCAGTATTTT
>TRBV20-1|TRBD1|-|14|TRBJ2-7
CSANGQGAKYEQYF
TGCAGTGCTAACGGACAGGGGGCGAAATACGAGCAGTACTTC
>TRBV20-1|-|few|12|TRBJ2-3
CSAGRPVDTQYF
TGCAGTGCTGGTCGTCCCGTCGATACGCAGTATTTT
>TRBV10-3|TRBD2|many|15|TRBJ2-1
CAISAGTSGFNEQFF
TGTGCCATCAGCGCCGGGACTAGCGGGTTCAATGAGCAGTTCTTC
>TRBV18|-|-|13|TRBJ1-1
CASSDIQDSEAFF
TGTGCCAGCTCAGATATACAGGACTCTGAAGCTTTCTTT
>TRBV5-1|-|many|13|TRBJ2-5
CASSLAAGETQYF
TGCGCCAGCAGCTTGGCCGCCGGTGAGACCCAGTACTTC
>TRBV20-1|TRBD2|many|14|TRBJ2-3
CSAKPGLAGGLQYF
TGCAGTGCTAAACCGGGACTAGCGGGAGGGCTGCAGTATTTT
>TRBV12-3/TRBV12-4|TRBD2|many|17|TRBJ2-2
CASNPGGGRVRTGELFF
TGTGCCAGCAACCCGGGGGGGGGCAGGGTACGCACCGGGGAGCTGTTTTTT
>TRBV20-1|TRBD2|-|15|TRBJ2-1
CSAVTRLAGRHEQFF
TGCAGTGCTGTTACCAGACTAGCGGGCAGGCATGAGCAGTTCTTC
>TRBV5-1|-|many|15|TRBJ2-3
CASSLDRPHTDTQYF
TGCGCCAGCAGCTTGGACAGGCCTCACACAGATACGCAGTATTTT
>TRBV6-5|-|many|13|TRBJ2-7
CASSPQGYHEQYF
TGTGCCAGCAGTCCTCAGGGATATCACGAGCAGTACTTC
>TRBV7-7|-|few|16|TRBJ2-2
CASSLVGQGSTGELFF
TGTGCTAGCAGCTTAGTCGGTCAGGGGAGCACCGGGGAGCTGTTTTTT
>TRBV6-2/TRBV6-3|-|many|12|TRBJ2-3
CASQRFTDTQYF
TGTGCCAGCCAGCGGTTCACAGATACGCAGTATTTT
>TRBV7-2|-|many|16|TRBJ2-6
CASSSVWGSGANVLTF
TGTGCCAGCAGCTCCGTTTGGGGCTCTGGGGCCAACGTCCTGACTTTC
>TRBV7-2|-|-|17|TRBJ2-3
CASSSSGVGDPTDTQYF
TGTGCCAGCAGCTCCTCGGGAGTCGGGGATCCAACAGATACGCAGTATTTT
>TRBV20-1|TRBD1|-|15|TRBJ1-5
CSARNPTGGDQPQHF
TGCAGTGCTAGGAACCCGACAGGGGGGGATCAGCCCCAGCATTTT
>TRBV6-5|TRBD2|-|14|TRBJ2-7
CASRLTSGKREQYF
TGTGCCAGCAGATTAACTAGCGGGAAGCGTGAGCAGTACTTC
>TRBV20-1|TRBD2|few|16|TRBJ2-1
CCARSLAGGDYNEQFF
TGCTGTGCGAGGTCACTAGCGGGAGGGGATTACAATGAGCAGTTCTTC